The sequence of this T cell receptor beta chain was determined in a study of CD8 T cells in Susac syndrome. Treatment-naive patients with stable or active relapsing-remitting disease served as multiple sclerosis controls. The authors negatively isolated CD8+ and CD4+ T cells and FACS-enriched TEMRA cells. From germline, CDR1 is SGHDT and CDR2 YYEEEE. This CDR3 comprises 14 residues. Trimming stripped 4 bases from V and 4 bases from J, with 11 bases between. Whole-study findings and limits: As the study acknowledged, the number of individuals who were part of its TCR sequencing and HLA analysis was relatively small.

A remark on this clonotype: Its antigen remains unidentified.

Reverse transcription of roughly 0.5 to 1 ug RNA used random hexamers. Multiplex PCR with immunoSEQ amplified the TCR beta CDR3 across 54 Vbeta and 13 Jbeta. TCRdb passed the immunoSEQ multiplex PCR reads through MiXCR, listing each CDR3 protein once. The sample includes under 200,000 distinct CDR3 sequences, approximately 95% of them seen just once. The gene calls are TRBV5-6 and TRBJ1-4; no reliable D call. This TCR was sampled from a human donor with multiple sclerosis. The sequencing input was CD8+ T cells from PBMCs. The CDR3 reads CASSNGLNNEKLFF. The CDR3 coding sequence is TGTGCCAGCAGCAATGGACTGAATAATGAAAAACTGTTTTTT.